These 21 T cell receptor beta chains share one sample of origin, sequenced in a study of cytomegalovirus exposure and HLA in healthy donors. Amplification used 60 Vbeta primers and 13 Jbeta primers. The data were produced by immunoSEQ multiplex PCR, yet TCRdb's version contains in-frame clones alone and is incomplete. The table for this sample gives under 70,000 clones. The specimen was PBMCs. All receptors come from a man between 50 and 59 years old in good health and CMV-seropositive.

The CDR3 DNA is TGTGCCAGCAACTCTTGGGGACAGAACTATGGCTACACCTTC. Encoded protein: CASNSWGQNYGYTF. The J gene is TRBJ1-2, the V gene TRBV5-6; 7 bases agree with TRBD1. V lost 6 bases, J lost 2 bases, and 7 bases stayed unmatched. Per the germline V gene, CDR1 is SGHDT and CDR2 is YYEEEE. This CDR3 region has 14 residues.

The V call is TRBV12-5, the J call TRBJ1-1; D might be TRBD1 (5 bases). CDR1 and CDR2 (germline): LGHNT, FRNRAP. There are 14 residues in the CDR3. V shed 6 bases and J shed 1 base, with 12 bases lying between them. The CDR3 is CASGKLQANTEAFF. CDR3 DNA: TGTGCTAGTGGAAAATTACAGGCGAACACTGAAGCTTTCTTT.

This CDR3 reads CSCFWPGGNEQFF. The CDR3 nucleotides read TGCAGCTGTTTCTGGCCGGGGGGCAATGAGCAGTTCTTC. The rearrangement links TRBV29-1 to TRBJ2-1, with 7 bases aligning to TRBD2. The CDR3 sequence is 13 residues long. The ends lost 8 bases at V and 6 bases at J; junction bases unmatched: 10. Germline assignment: CDR1 SQVTM and CDR2 ANQGSEA.

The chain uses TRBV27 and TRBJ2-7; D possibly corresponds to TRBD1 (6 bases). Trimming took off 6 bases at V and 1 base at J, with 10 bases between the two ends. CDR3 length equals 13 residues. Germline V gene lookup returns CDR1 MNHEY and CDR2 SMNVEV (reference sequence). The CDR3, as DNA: TGTGCCAGCAGAAAACAGGGTTCCTACGAGCAGTACTTC. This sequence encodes CASRKQGSYEQYF.

CDR3 sequence: CASSGTSGRDSEQYF. The CDR3 region has the DNA TGTGCCAGCAGTGGGACTAGCGGGAGGGACTCCGAGCAGTACTTC. The chain joins TRBV2 to TRBJ2-7; 15 bases line up with TRBD2. The CDR3 loop spans 15 amino acids. The germline CDR1 and CDR2 sequences are SNHLY and FYNNEI. Unmatched junction bases numbered 4, after V lost 4 bases and J lost 6 bases.

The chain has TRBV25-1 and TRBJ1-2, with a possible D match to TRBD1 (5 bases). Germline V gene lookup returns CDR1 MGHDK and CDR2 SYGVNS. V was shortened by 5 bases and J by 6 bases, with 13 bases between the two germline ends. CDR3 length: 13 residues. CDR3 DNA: TGTGCCAGCAGTCGGGGGGAAAGGAATGGCTACACCTTC. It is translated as CASSRGERNGYTF.

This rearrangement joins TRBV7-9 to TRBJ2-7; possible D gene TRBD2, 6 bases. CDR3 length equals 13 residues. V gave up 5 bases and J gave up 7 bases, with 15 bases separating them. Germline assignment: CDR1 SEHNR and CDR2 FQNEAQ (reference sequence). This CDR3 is CASSAGLNREQYF. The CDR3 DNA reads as TGTGCCAGCAGCGCGGGACTGAATAGGGAGCAGTACTTC.

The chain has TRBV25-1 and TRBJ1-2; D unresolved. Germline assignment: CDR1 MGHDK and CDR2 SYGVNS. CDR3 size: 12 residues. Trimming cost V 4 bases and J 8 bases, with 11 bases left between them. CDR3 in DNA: TGTGCCAGCAGTGTGCGAGGGTTCGGCTACACCTTC. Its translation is CASSVRGFGYTF.

The CDR3 DNA follows: TGTGCCACGGGGGGTTCTAGAGGGCGGGGGACCGGGGAGCTGTTTTTT. Its protein product is CATGGSRGRGTGELFF. This chain links TRBV27 with TRBJ2-2, with 7 bases lining up with TRBD2. Losses at the gene ends were 10 bases for V and 5 bases for J; bases not matched to a gene: 16. The CDR3 runs 16 residues. Germline assignment: CDR1 MNHEY and CDR2 SMNVEV (reference sequence).

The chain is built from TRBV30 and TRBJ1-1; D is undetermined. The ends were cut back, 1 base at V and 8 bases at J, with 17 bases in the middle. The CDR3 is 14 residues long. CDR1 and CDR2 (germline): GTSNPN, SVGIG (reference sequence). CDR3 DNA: TGTGCCTGGAGTGCTCAACTAGGAATTTCCGAAGCTTTCTTT. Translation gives CAWSAQLGISEAFF.

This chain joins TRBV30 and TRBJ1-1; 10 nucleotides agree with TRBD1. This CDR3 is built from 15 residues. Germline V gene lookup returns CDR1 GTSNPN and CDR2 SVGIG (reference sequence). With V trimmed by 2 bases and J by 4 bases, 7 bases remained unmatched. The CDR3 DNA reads TGTGCCTGGAGTTTGACAGGGGGCCCCCGCACTGAAGCTTTCTTT. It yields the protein CAWSLTGGPRTEAFF.

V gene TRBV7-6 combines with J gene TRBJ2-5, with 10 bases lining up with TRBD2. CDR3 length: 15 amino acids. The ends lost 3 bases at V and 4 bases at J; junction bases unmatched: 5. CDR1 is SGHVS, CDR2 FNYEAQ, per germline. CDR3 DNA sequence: TGTGCCAGCAGCTTGTTAGCGGGGGGCGCAGAGACCCAGTACTTC. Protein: CASSLLAGGAETQYF. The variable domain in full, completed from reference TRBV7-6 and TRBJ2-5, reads GAGVSQSPRYKVTKRGQDVALRCDPISGHVSLYWYRQALGQGPEFLTYFNYEAQQDKSGLPNDRFSAERPEGSISTLTIQRTEQRDSAMYRCASSLLAGGAETQYFGPGTRLLVL.

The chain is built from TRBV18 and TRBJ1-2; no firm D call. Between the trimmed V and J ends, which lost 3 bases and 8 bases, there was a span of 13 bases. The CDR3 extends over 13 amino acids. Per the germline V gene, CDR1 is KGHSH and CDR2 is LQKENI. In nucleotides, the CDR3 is TGTGCCAGCTCACCGGACGGAAGCGGAGGCTACACCTTC. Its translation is CASSPDGSGGYTF.

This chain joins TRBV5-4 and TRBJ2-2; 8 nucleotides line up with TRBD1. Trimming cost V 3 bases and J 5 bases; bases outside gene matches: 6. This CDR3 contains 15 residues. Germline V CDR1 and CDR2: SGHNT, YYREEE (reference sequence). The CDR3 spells CASSSRTGRTGELFF. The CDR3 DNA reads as TGTGCCAGCAGCTCCAGGACAGGGCGGACCGGGGAGCTGTTTTTT.

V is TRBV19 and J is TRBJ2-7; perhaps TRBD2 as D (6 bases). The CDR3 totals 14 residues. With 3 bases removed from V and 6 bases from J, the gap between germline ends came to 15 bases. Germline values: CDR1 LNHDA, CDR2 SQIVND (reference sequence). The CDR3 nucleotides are TGTGCCAGTAGTATGGGTAGGGGACTCTCCGAGCAGTACTTC. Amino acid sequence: CASSMGRGLSEQYF.

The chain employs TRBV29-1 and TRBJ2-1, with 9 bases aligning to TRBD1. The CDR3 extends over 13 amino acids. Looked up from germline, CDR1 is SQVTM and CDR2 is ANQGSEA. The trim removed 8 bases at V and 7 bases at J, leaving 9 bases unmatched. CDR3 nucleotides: TGCAGCTCCCGGACAGGGGACTTTAATGAGCAGTTCTTC. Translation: CSSRTGDFNEQFF.

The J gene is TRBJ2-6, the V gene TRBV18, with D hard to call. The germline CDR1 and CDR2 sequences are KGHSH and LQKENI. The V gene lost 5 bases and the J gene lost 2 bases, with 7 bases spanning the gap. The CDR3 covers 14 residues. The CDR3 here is CASSTKPGANVLTF. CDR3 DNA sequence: TGTGCCAGCTCAACCAAGCCTGGGGCCAACGTCCTGACTTTC.

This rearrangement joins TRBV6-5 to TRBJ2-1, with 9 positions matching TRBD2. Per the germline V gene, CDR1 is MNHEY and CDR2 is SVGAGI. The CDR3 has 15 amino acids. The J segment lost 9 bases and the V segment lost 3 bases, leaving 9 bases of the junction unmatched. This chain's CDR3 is CASSYSGGTSPEQFF. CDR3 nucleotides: TGTGCCAGCAGTTATTCCGGCGGGACTAGCCCTGAGCAGTTCTTC.

The CDR3 nucleotides are TGTGCCAGCAGCCTTAGCGGGGGGGCAACCTACGAGCAGTACTTC. Translating gives CASSLSGGATYEQYF. The V call is TRBV7-2, the J call TRBJ2-7; 11 bases are shared with TRBD2. This CDR3 contains 15 residues. J gave up 2 bases and V 5 bases, and 5 bases lay outside the gene matches. Germline V gene sequence: CDR1 SGHTA, CDR2 FQGNSA.

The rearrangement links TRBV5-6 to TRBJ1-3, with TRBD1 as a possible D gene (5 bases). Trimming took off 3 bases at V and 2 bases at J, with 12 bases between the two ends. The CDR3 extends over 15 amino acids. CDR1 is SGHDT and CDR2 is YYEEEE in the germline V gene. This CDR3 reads CASSSYRKAGNTIYF. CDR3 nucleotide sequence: TGTGCCAGCAGCTCCTACAGGAAGGCTGGAAACACCATATATTTT.

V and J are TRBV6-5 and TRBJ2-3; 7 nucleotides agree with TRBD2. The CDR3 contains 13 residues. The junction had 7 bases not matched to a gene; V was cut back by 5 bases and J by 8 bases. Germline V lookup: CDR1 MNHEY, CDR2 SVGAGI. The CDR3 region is CASSPLGGGTQYF. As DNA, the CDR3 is TGTGCCAGCAGTCCCCTGGGCGGGGGTACGCAGTATTTT.